This entry concerns a single T cell receptor (beta chain). The antigen is not known. The data originate from a study of a mutant IDH1 vaccine in newly diagnosed glioma. About the research overall: Averaging approximately 42 years of age, treated patients were approximately 60% male and approximately 38% female. Radiotherapy, temozolomide, or both had been given previously, and both were given to most.

The table came from immunoSEQ multiplex PCR; TCRdb's copy has only in-frame clones and leaves some out. The sample carries 60,000 to 75,000 clones, about four fifths recorded once. The V and J ends lost 1 base and 4 bases respectively, with 8 bases between them. The CDR3 length is 13 residues. CDR1 is SGHTS and CDR2 is YDEGEE in the germline V gene. Study-wide results and limits: No link was apparently found between pseudoprogression and changes in top peripheral T cell clonotypes. A vaccine-induced immune response developed in roughly 93% of the patients.

The time point was: baseline, week 1 (first vaccination visit). Treatment described: pre-vaccination baseline after standard-of-care therapy. The chain joins TRBV5-8 to TRBJ1-1, with D hard to call. This material consisted of PBMCs, taken from a glioma patient treated with radiotherapy, temozolomide or both. This sequence was found in a man aged 45-65 years with glioma. CDR3 in amino acids: CASSLYVATEAFF. The CDR3 DNA is TGTGCCAGCAGCTTGTACGTGGCCACTGAAGCTTTCTTT.